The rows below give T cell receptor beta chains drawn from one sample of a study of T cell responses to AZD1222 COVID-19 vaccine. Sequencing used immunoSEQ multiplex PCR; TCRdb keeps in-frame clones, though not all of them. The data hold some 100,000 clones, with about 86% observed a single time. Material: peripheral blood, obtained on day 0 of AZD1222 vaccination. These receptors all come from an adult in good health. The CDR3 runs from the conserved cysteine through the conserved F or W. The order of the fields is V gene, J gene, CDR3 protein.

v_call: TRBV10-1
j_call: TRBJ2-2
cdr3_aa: CASSPGNTGELFF

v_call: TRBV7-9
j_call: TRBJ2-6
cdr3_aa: CASSPSWGGHNSGANVLTF

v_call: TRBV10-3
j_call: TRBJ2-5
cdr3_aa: CAISESSGRETQYF

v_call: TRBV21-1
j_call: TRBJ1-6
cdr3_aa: CASSTWSNPSSYNSPLHF

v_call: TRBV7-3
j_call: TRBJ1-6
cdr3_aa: CASSPKGDSPLHF

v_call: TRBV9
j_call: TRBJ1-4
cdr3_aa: CASSVRPAINEKLFF

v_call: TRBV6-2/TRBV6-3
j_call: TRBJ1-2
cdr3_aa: CASSYRVSGYTF

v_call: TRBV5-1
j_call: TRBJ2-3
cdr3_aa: CASSLEGLQSDTQYF

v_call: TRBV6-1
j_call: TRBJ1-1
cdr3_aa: CASSDYSSDTEAFF

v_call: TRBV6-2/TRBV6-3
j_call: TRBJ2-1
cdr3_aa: CASSLGQENREQFF

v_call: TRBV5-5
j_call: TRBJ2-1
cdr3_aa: CASSFVAGSVYNEQFF

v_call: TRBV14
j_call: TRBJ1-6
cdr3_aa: CASSLQGIFYNSPLHF

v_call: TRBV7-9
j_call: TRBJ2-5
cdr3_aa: CASSLAYGGPETQYF

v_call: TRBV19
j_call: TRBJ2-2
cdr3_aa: CASSFRVGTGELFF

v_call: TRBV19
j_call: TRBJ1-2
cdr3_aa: CASTILHVVGEVPDGYTF

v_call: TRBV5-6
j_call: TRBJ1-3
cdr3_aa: CASSLAWGNTIYF

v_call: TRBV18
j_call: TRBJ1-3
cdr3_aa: CASSPNALSGNTIYF

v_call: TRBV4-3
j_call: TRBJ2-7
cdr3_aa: CASSQESWHYEQYF

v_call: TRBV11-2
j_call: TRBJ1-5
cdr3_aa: CASSLSGFGNQPQHF

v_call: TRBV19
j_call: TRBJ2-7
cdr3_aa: CASTGQGLYEQYF

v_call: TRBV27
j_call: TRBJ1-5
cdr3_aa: CASSLEWGGLQPQHF

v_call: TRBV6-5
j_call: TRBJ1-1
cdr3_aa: CASSYSGVIVEAFF

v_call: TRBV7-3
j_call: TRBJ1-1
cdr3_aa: CASSLTPAGAEAFF

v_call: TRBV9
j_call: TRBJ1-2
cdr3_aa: CASSPRIGEIYGYTF

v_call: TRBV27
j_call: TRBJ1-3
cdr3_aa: CASSPGDSGNTIYF

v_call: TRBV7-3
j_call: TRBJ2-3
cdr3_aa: CASSPQGPDTQYF

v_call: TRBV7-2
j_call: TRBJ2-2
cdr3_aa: CASSLNKDRGTGELFF

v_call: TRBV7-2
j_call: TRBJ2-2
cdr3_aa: CASSQQTGGTGELFF

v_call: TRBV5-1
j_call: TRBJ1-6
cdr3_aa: CASSLEFGQTYNSPLHF

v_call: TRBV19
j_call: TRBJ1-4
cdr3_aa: CASSIVQGKLFF

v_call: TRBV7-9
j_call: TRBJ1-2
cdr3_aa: CASSLDLGGYTF

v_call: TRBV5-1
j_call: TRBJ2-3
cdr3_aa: CASSLEGPRGNTQYF

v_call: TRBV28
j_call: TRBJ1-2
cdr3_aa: CASGLRDRPIKGYTF

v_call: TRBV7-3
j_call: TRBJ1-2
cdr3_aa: CASSFGGTGFAGGYTF

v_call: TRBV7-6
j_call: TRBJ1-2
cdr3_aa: CASSLVVTGDIYGYTF

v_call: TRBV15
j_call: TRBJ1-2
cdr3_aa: CATSRDGIGGNNYGYTF

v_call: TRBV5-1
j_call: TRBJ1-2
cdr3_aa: CASSLGTVYGYTF

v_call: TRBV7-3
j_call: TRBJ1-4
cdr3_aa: CASSLRVRDRAPFNEKLFF

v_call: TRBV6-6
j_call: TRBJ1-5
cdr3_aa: CASSYSAGQPQHF

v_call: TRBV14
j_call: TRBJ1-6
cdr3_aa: CASSQDLGLTPLHF

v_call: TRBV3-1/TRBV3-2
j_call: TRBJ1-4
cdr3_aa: CASSQDQGRFNEKLFF

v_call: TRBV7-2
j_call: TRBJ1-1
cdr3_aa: CASSLMGGGNTEAFF

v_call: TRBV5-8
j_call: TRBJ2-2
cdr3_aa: CASSLDGTANTGELFF

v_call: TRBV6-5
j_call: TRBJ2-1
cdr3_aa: CASGTGTGGNEQFF

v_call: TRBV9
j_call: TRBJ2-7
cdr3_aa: CASSPYDGTVQIPYF

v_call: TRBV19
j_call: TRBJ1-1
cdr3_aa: CASSMPGHPNTEAFF

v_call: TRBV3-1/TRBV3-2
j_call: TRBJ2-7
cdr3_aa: CASSQRTDEQYF

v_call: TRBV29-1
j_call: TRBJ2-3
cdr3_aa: CSVETTGTDTQYF

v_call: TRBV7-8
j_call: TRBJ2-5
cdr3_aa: CASSLIRSQETQYF

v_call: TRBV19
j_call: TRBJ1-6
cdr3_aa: CASNEGRGGYNSPLHF

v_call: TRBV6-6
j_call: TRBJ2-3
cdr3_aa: CASTTRTGEADTQYF

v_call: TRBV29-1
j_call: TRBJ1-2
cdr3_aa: CSVRDRRDGYGYTF

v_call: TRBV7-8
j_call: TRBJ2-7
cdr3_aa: CASSFGDGGGSRAGTYEQYF